Listed below are T cell receptor beta chains from one sample, sequenced in a study of cytomegalovirus exposure and HLA in healthy donors. Sequencing used immunoSEQ multiplex PCR; TCRdb keeps in-frame clones, though not all of them. Seen here are 150,000 to 200,000 clones, under 80% observed once, and the top ten hold about 4.4%. The material sequenced was PBMCs. The receptors derive from a man aged 35 to 55 in good health and CMV-seronegative. Each CDR3 is given with its conserved first and last residue. Each record gives: V gene, clone size, J gene, D gene, CDR3 DNA, CDR3 protein. The D gene is left open where the match is weak. The size field is filled for only some rows; it gives once, few, many or a size class.

TRBV7-9	once	TRBJ2-7	TRBD1	TGTTCCAGCAGCTCCTTCCGACAGGGCAAGGGTGCCGAGGAGCAGTACTTC	CSSSSFRQGKGAEEQYF
TRBV10-2	-	TRBJ2-1	-	TGCGCCAGCAGTGACGTGAGCTCCTACAATGAGCAGTTCTTC	CASSDVSSYNEQFF
TRBV18	-	TRBJ2-7	-	TGTGCCAGCTCACCACTCAGAGGGCTGTACGAGCAGTACTTC	CASSPLRGLYEQYF
TRBV7-2	-	TRBJ1-3	-	TGTGCCAGCAGCTTAGACAGCTCTGGAAACACCATATATTTT	CASSLDSSGNTIYF
TRBV2	few	TRBJ2-7	-	TGTGCCAGCAAGGGGGACACCTCTTACGAGCAGTACTTC	CASKGDTSYEQYF
TRBV5-1	-	TRBJ2-7	TRBD2	TGCGCCAGCAGCTTGGGCGGGGGGCCCTACGAGCAGTACTTC	CASSLGGGPYEQYF
TRBV4-3	-	TRBJ1-5	-	TGCGCCAGCAGCCAAGAGTCGGGAAGAGGAAATCAGCCCCAGCATTTT	CASSQESGRGNQPQHF
TRBV28	few	TRBJ2-7	-	TGTGCCAGCAGTACCTTAGGGCAGGGGTTTGGCGAGCAGTACTTC	CASSTLGQGFGEQYF
TRBV5-1	-	TRBJ2-1	-	TGCGCCAGCAGCCGGTCCGGGGTACACAATGAGCAGTTCTTC	CASSRSGVHNEQFF
TRBV19	once	TRBJ1-3	TRBD1	TGTGCCAGTAGTTTGGACAGGGGCCCAGGAAACACCATATATTTT	CASSLDRGPGNTIYF
TRBV7-9	-	TRBJ2-7	TRBD2	TGTGCCAGCAGCTTAGTGCTAGCGGGGGCCACCTACGAGCAGTACTTC	CASSLVLAGATYEQYF
TRBV5-1	-	TRBJ2-7	TRBD1	TGCGCCAGCAGCTTGGCCTCGGGACAGCCGTATGTTACCTCCTACGAGCAGTACTTC	CASSLASGQPYVTSYEQYF
TRBV10-2	-	TRBJ2-7	-	TGCGCCAGCAGTGGTCCAGTATCCTACGAGCAGTACTTC	CASSGPVSYEQYF
TRBV28	-	TRBJ1-2	-	TGTGCCAGCAGTTTTTACGAGTTTGCTAACTATGGCTACACCTTC	CASSFYEFANYGYTF
TRBV6-5	-	TRBJ2-7	TRBD1	TGTGCCAGCAGTTCCGGGGGGACAGGGCGGGCCGAGCAGTACTTC	CASSSGGTGRAEQYF
TRBV4-3	-	TRBJ2-7	-	TGCGCCAGCAGCCAAGAACGGGAAGGATCCTACGAGCAGTACTTC	CASSQEREGSYEQYF
TRBV5-1	-	TRBJ2-7	TRBD1	TGCGCCAGCAGCGCGGTCCCGGGACAGGGACGCGAGCAGTACTTC	CASSAVPGQGREQYF
TRBV5-4	-	TRBJ2-3	-	TGTGCCAGCAGCTTGAGCGGGACAAGCACAGATACGCAGTATTTT	CASSLSGTSTDTQYF
TRBV7-3	once	TRBJ2-7	-	TGTGCCAGCAGCCTCTCGCAGGGATCGGCCTACGAGCAGTACTTC	CASSLSQGSAYEQYF
TRBV6-5	-	TRBJ2-2	TRBD2	TGTGCCAGCAGCCGCGGACTAGCGAACACCGGGGAGCTGTTTTTT	CASSRGLANTGELFF
TRBV30	-	TRBJ1-3	-	TGTGCCTGGAGTCTGACTCTCAGACTCTCTGGAAACACCATATATTTT	CAWSLTLRLSGNTIYF
TRBV7-8	-	TRBJ2-3	TRBD1	TGTGCCAGCAGCCACAAGACGGGACAGGGCACAGATACGCAGTATTTT	CASSHKTGQGTDTQYF
TRBV6-1	few	TRBJ1-4	TRBD1	TGTGCCAGCAGAACAGGGGGCACTAATGAAAAACTGTTTTTT	CASRTGGTNEKLFF
TRBV29-1	-	TRBJ1-2	-	TGCAGCGTCGACGCTCAGGGTGCAGGCGACTATGGCTACACCTTC	CSVDAQGAGDYGYTF
TRBV9	-	TRBJ2-5	TRBD1	TGTGCCAGCAGCGCACGGGCTACGGGACAGCTCCAAGAGACCCAGTACTTC	CASSARATGQLQETQYF
TRBV7-3	-	TRBJ2-7	-	TGTGCCAGCAGCTTAGGGGCTACCTACGAGCAGTACTTC	CASSLGATYEQYF
TRBV13	once	TRBJ2-1	TRBD1	TGTGCCAGCAGCTTCCCGGACAGGGGTGAGCAGTTCTTC	CASSFPDRGEQFF
TRBV19	-	TRBJ2-1	-	TGTGCCAGTAGTACCTCCCCCGGGGGCTACAATGAGCAGTTCTTC	CASSTSPGGYNEQFF
TRBV4-3	once	TRBJ1-3	-	TGCGCCAGCGGGAGGGAAGCTTCCACTGGAAACACCATATATTTT	CASGREASTGNTIYF
TRBV7-8	-	TRBJ2-7	-	TGTGCCAGCAGCTTACAGGGTTTTTACTACGAGCAGTACTTC	CASSLQGFYYEQYF
TRBV9	-	TRBJ2-7	-	TGTGCCAGCCTCTTTGGGGGGACCTTCTACGAGCAGTACTTC	CASLFGGTFYEQYF
TRBV2	-	TRBJ2-7	-	TGTGCCAGCAGTGACAGGGCAGCCTACGAGCAGTACTTC	CASSDRAAYEQYF
TRBV2	-	TRBJ2-3	TRBD1	TGTGCCAGCTGTCGGGACAGGGGTGCAGATACGCAGTATTTT	CASCRDRGADTQYF
TRBV6-4	few	TRBJ2-3	-	TGTGCCAGCAGTGACTCTGGCGGGGGCACAGATACGCAGTATTTT	CASSDSGGGTDTQYF
TRBV11-3	few	TRBJ1-1	-	TGTGCCAGCAGCTTAGACCACGGGAGGACTGAAGCTTTCTTT	CASSLDHGRTEAFF
TRBV9	-	TRBJ2-5	TRBD1	TGTGCCAGCAGCGTAGATCCCGGACAGGGGGTAAAAGAGACCCAGTACTTC	CASSVDPGQGVKETQYF
TRBV15	-	TRBJ1-4	TRBD1	TGTGCCACCAGCAGTGATAGACAGGGCGCAACTAATGAAAAACTGTTTTTT	CATSSDRQGATNEKLFF